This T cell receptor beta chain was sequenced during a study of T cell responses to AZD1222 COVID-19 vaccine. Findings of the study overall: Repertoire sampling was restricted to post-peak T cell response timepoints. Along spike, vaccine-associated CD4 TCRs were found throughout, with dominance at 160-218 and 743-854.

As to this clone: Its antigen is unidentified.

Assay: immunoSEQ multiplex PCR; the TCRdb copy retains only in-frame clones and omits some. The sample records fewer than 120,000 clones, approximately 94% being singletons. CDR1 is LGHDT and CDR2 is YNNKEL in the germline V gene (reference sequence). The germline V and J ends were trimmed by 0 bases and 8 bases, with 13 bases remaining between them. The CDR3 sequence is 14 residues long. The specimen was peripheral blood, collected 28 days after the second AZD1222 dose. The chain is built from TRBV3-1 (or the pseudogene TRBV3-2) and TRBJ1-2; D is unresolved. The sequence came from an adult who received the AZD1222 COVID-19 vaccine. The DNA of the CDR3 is TGTGCCAGCAGCCAAGATTCGGCAGTACCGGGCTACACCTTC. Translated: CASSQDSAVPGYTF.